The 22 T cell receptor beta chains in this list originate from one sample, sequenced in a study of shared clonotypes between healthy human individuals. Naive CD8 cells lacked CD45RO, underwent positive selection for CCR7 and left out terminally differentiated effector memory CD45RA+ cells. The table came from immunoSEQ multiplex PCR; TCRdb's copy has only in-frame clones and leaves some out. The sample yields some 2,000,000 clones, about 95% seen once. The material sequenced was naive CD8+ T cells sorted from blood. The receptors were gathered from a man aged 18 to 35 in good health.

The chain is built from TRBV11-3 and TRBJ1-1; a weak D match, TRBD1 (5 bases). Germline V CDR1 and CDR2: SGHNT, YENEEA. Trimming cost V 5 bases and J 6 bases, with 13 bases left between them. CDR3 length: 13 amino acids. The CDR3, as DNA: TGTGCCAGCAGCCCCCACCAGGGATCTGAAGCTTTCTTT. This gives the protein CASSPHQGSEAFF.

Details on this clone: Additional DNA sequences in this sample encode the identical CDR3. This chain joins TRBV19 and TRBJ2-7; 7 bases align to TRBD2. The V gene's germline CDR1 is LNHDA and CDR2 SQIVND (reference sequence). The CDR3 runs to 14 residues. V shed 3 bases and J 1 base; nucleotides not matched to a gene: 3. The CDR3 reads CASSIASGSYEQYF. The CDR3 DNA reads as TGTGCCAGTAGTATCGCTAGCGGATCCTACGAGCAGTACTTC. The full variable domain, completed using reference TRBV19 and TRBJ2-7, is DGGITQSPKYLFRKEGQNVTLSCEQNLNHDAMYWYRQDPGQGLRLIYYSQIVNDFQKGDIAEGYSVSREKKESFPLTVTSAQKNPTAFYLCASSIASGSYEQYFGPGTRLTVT.

CDR3 in amino acids: CASSVRDRAGEQYF. The CDR3 DNA reads as TGTGCCAGCAGTGTCCGGGACAGGGCAGGCGAGCAGTACTTC. This chain connects TRBV6-1 to TRBJ2-7; 9 positions match TRBD1. The CDR3 runs to 14 residues. The germline CDR1 and CDR2 sequences are MNHNS and SASEGT. The J segment lost 6 bases and the V segment lost 4 bases, leaving 7 bases of the junction unmatched.

V gene TRBV27 combines with J gene TRBJ2-7; the match to TRBD1 covers 10 bases. Looked up from germline, CDR1 is MNHEY and CDR2 is SMNVEV (reference sequence). V shed 6 bases and J 5 bases; nucleotides not matched to a gene: 16. This CDR3 is 17 amino acids long. The CDR3 loop reads CASRLGPGTGVGHEQYF. CDR3 coding DNA: TGTGCCAGCAGGCTCGGCCCCGGGACAGGGGTGGGGCACGAGCAGTACTTC.

The chain couples TRBV4-3 to TRBJ2-3, with 10 bases aligning to TRBD2. The CDR3 is made up of 16 amino acids. V shed 4 bases, J shed 3 bases, and the junction held 7 bases outside the gene matches. Per germline, CDR1 LGHNA and CDR2 YSLEER. The CDR3 DNA is TGCGCCAGCAGCCCTGCTAGCGGGGGACGGACAGATACGCAGTATTTT. It codes for CASSPASGGRTDTQYF.

V and J are TRBV28 and TRBJ2-7; 10 nucleotides line up with TRBD1. The V gene's germline CDR1 is MDHEN and CDR2 SYDVKM. Losses at the gene ends were 3 bases for V and 6 bases for J; bases not matched to a gene: 8. There are 15 residues in the CDR3. The CDR3 spells CASSFGTGVAGEQYF. CDR3 bases: TGTGCCAGCAGTTTCGGGACAGGGGTTGCGGGCGAGCAGTACTTC.

The J gene is TRBJ2-5, the V gene TRBV9, with D maybe TRBD2 (6 bases). Per the germline V gene, CDR1 is SGDLS and CDR2 is YYNGEE. The CDR3 totals 15 residues. Deletions cut 0 bases from V and 4 bases from J, with 13 bases between. In DNA form, the CDR3 reads TGTGCCAGCAGCGTAGTAGCGGCCCAAGCAGAGACCCAGTACTTC. Amino acids: CASSVVAAQAETQYF.

The rearrangement uses TRBV27 and TRBJ2-7; D might be TRBD1 (6 bases). The germline V gene encodes CDR1 MNHEY and CDR2 SMNVEV (reference sequence). V dropped 3 bases and J dropped 4 bases, with 19 bases sitting between them. The CDR3 contains 16 residues. In DNA, the CDR3 is TGTGCCAGCAGTTTCTCCACCGGGACATTGACTTACGAGCAGTACTTC. Its protein product is CASSFSTGTLTYEQYF.

This chain uses TRBV29-1 with TRBJ2-5; 7 bases line up with TRBD2. After removal of 3 bases from V and 2 bases from J, the junction contained 9 bases not matched to a gene. Germline V CDR1 and CDR2: SQVTM, ANQGSEA. CDR3 length: 15 residues. The CDR3 protein is CSVEVAGILQETQYF. The CDR3 DNA sequence: TGCAGCGTTGAGGTAGCGGGCATACTACAAGAGACCCAGTACTTC.

The rearrangement uses TRBV6-5 and TRBJ2-5; no clear D gene. Germline V CDR1 and CDR2: MNHEY, SVGAGI. CDR3 length: 15 residues. Trimming pared 8 bases from V and 0 bases from J, leaving 16 bases between. The chain's CDR3 is CASSGTGPHQETQYF. DNA for the CDR3: TGTGCCAGCTCGGGTACGGGCCCCCACCAAGAGACCCAGTACTTC.

This clone was seen a few times. The sample has other DNA sequences that encode this CDR3 too. The genes are TRBV13 and TRBJ1-3; tentative D call: TRBD1 (5 bases). Germline assignment: CDR1 PRHDT and CDR2 FYEKMQ (reference sequence). V was pared by 1 base and J by 3 bases, with 7 bases between. CDR3 length: 14 residues. This chain's CDR3 is CASSLEGDGNTIYF. CDR3 bases: TGTGCCAGCAGCTTAGAAGGGGATGGAAACACCATATATTTT.

The chain combines TRBV5-6 with TRBJ2-5; D may be TRBD1 (6 bases). The closer fit of TRBJ2-7 to the DNA end suggests the J call may be wrong. CDR3 size: 14 residues. In germline, CDR1 is SGHDT, CDR2 YYEEEE. CDR3 region: CASSSGHHLYEQYF. CDR3 in DNA: TGTGCCAGCAGCTCGGGACACCACCTCTACGAGCAGTACTTC.

This rearrangement joins TRBV4-1 to TRBJ2-2, with D maybe TRBD2 (6 bases). V was cut by 4 bases and J by 0 bases, with 9 bases left in between. CDR1 and CDR2 (germline): MGHRA, YSYEKL. The CDR3 has 15 residues. CDR3 in amino acids: CASSPGTSNTGELFF. The CDR3 DNA reads TGCGCCAGCAGCCCTGGGACTTCGAACACCGGGGAGCTGTTTTTT.

J is TRBJ1-6 and V is TRBV7-6; TRBD1 matches 8 bases. The junction had 6 bases not matched to a gene; V was cut back by 3 bases and J by 8 bases. The CDR3 length is 15 residues. Germline CDR1 and CDR2: SGHVS and FNYEAQ. CDR3 nucleotide sequence: TGTGCCAGCAGCTTTTCGCAGGGGGCTGATTCACCCCTCCACTTT. Protein: CASSFSQGADSPLHF.

V usage is TRBV7-2 and J usage is TRBJ2-3; 11 bases are shared with TRBD2. The CDR3 contains 17 residues. Germline CDR1 SGHTA, CDR2 FQGNSA. The ends lost 5 bases at V and 5 bases at J; junction bases unmatched: 12. The CDR3 nucleotides read TGTGCCAGCAGCCAACCGCGTAGCGGGAGGGCCCTAGATACGCAGTATTTT. Translated: CASSQPRSGRALDTQYF.

V is TRBV30 and J is TRBJ2-7; TRBD1 matches at 7 bases. The CDR3 covers 13 residues. V lost 4 bases and J lost 2; bases outside the gene matches: 5. Germline V gene sequence: CDR1 GTSNPN, CDR2 SVGIG (reference sequence). CDR3 sequence: CAWTRTGAYEQYF. The CDR3 coding sequence is TGTGCCTGGACCAGGACAGGAGCCTACGAGCAGTACTTC.

V and J are TRBV23-1 and TRBJ1-5, with 8 bases lining up with TRBD1. TRBV23-1 is classed as an ORF, of uncertain function. V lost 2 bases to trimming and J lost 1 base; unmatched junction nucleotides: 4. The CDR3 spans 16 residues. The CDR3, as DNA: TGCGCCAGCAGTCAACAGGGGGCGACGAGCAATCAGCCCCAGCATTTT. It codes for CASSQQGATSNQPQHF.

This chain links TRBV6-4 with TRBJ2-1; perhaps D is TRBD1 or TRBD2 (5 bases each). Between the trimmed V and J ends, which lost 3 bases and 4 bases, there was a span of 13 bases. The CDR3 length is 15 residues. The germline V gene encodes CDR1 MRHNA and CDR2 SNTAGT. This CDR3 reads CASSEGDRVYNEQFF. The DNA of the CDR3 is TGTGCCAGCAGTGAGGGAGACAGAGTATACAATGAGCAGTTCTTC.

A word on this clone: Other DNA variants within this sample encode the same CDR3. This rearrangement joins TRBV19 to TRBJ2-1; D not certain. V lost 2 bases and J lost 4, with 6 bases in between. CDR3 length equals 13 residues. Germline values: CDR1 LNHDA, CDR2 SQIVND (reference sequence). The CDR3 region is CASSISGYNEQFF. The CDR3 DNA follows: TGTGCCAGTAGTATATCCGGATACAATGAGCAGTTCTTC.

The chain employs TRBV11-2 and TRBJ1-4, with D perhaps TRBD1 (6 bases). The CDR3 extends over 13 amino acids. Deletions cut 3 bases from V and 7 bases from J, with 9 bases between. Per the germline V gene, CDR1 is SGHAT and CDR2 is FQNNGV. The CDR3 region has the DNA TGTGCCAGCAGCTTGGGGGCAGGTGAAAAACTGTTTTTT. This gives the protein CASSLGAGEKLFF.

This clone appeared once. This chain links TRBV4-1 with TRBJ1-1; D is ambiguous. The CDR3 has 17 amino acids. Germline V gene lookup returns CDR1 MGHRA and CDR2 YSYEKL. Trimming took off 0 bases at V and 6 bases at J, with 20 bases between the two ends. This CDR3 reads CASSQERETSILAEAFF. CDR3 nucleotides: TGCGCCAGCAGCCAAGAAAGGGAGACGAGTATTCTCGCTGAAGCTTTCTTT.

This chain uses TRBV6-1 with TRBJ2-1; D remains unclear. Germline V gene sequence: CDR1 MNHNS, CDR2 SASEGT. CDR3 size: 14 residues. The V end was cut by 1 base, the J end by 1 base, with 5 bases between. This chain's CDR3 is CASSEELSYNEQFF. Written as DNA, the CDR3 is TGTGCCAGCAGTGAAGAGTTATCCTACAATGAGCAGTTCTTC.